This TCR beta chain is drawn from a study of blood T cell repertoires in COVID-19. The wider study: Samples of COVID-19 (acute and convalescent) were obtained from the United States, Italy and Spain.

Study processing details: Amplifying reference gene primers gave estimates of nucleated cell counts. Data came from immunoSEQ multiplex PCR; TCRdb stores just in-frame clones and leaves some out. Clone size and V and J calls were adopted from that table, with D and trimming inferred from the DNA. The table has about 230,000 clones, roughly 81% seen once; the top ten hold about 0.93%. The CDR3 runs to 15 residues. Germline-derived CDR1 and CDR2 are MNHEY and SVGEGT. The J segment lost 5 bases and the V segment lost 0 bases, leaving 6 bases of the junction unmatched. The source is a middle-aged man with acute or convalescent COVID-19. The J gene is TRBJ1-1, the V gene TRBV6-2 or TRBV6-3; 7 bases agree with TRBD1. Sequenced: peripheral blood. CDR3 coding DNA: TGTGCCAGCAGTTACTCGCGGACAGGTGGTACTGAAGCTTTCTTT. Protein sequence: CASSYSRTGGTEAFF.